The 24 T cell receptor beta chains given below trace back to one sample, sequenced in a study of CD8+CD57+ T cells in acquired aplastic anemia. Whoever was chosen for sequencing had shown CD8+CD57+ cell expansion by flow cytometry. It was genomic DNA that served as the template for profiling TCR beta VDJ and CDR3. A single record per CDR3 protein comes from TCRdb applying MiXCR to the reads. This table has over 150,000 distinct CDR3 sequences, less than 60% appearing once. Sequenced: sorted CD4+, CD8+, or CD8+CD57+ T cells (not recorded which) from PBMCs. The receptor source for this set is a human donor with aplastic anemia.

This rearrangement joins TRBV7-8 to TRBJ2-1, with unresolved D. Trimming pared 0 bases from V and 10 bases from J, leaving 7 bases between. Germline-derived CDR1 and CDR2 are SGHVS and FQNEAQ. This CDR3 spans 12 amino acids. The CDR3 loop is CASSLATPEQFF. CDR3 DNA sequence: TGTGCCAGCAGCTTAGCGACACCAGAGCAGTTCTTC.

This clonotype came up a few times. The chain has TRBV19 and TRBJ2-1; TRBD1 matches at 7 bases. With 6 bases clipped from V and 3 bases from J, the junction kept 2 bases outside the gene matches. The CDR3 runs to 13 residues. Germline CDR1 reads LNHDA; CDR2 reads SQIVND (reference sequence). CDR3 amino acids: CASRRGLYNEQFF. For the CDR3, the DNA is TGTGCCAGTAGGAGGGGGCTCTACAATGAGCAGTTCTTC.

The chain is built from TRBV9 and TRBJ2-7; 10 nucleotides align to TRBD2. The J call is uncertain, as TRBJ2-5 better fits the DNA end. CDR1 SGDLS and CDR2 YYNGEE come from the germline V gene. This CDR3 is 15 amino acids long. CDR3 nucleotides: TGTGCCAGCAGCGTAGCTAGACTAGCGGGTGAGACCCAGTACTTC. This translates into CASSVARLAGETQYF.

For the CDR3, the DNA is TGTGCCAGCAGCTTGGAGGCGGGGGGGCGTAACGAGCAGTACTTC. It codes for CASSLEAGGRNEQYF. The chain recombines TRBV5-4 with TRBJ2-7, with 9 positions matching TRBD2. In germline, CDR1 is SGHNT, CDR2 YYREEE (reference sequence). The CDR3 has 15 amino acids. Trimming at V came to 0 bases and at J to 5 bases, leaving 6 bases not matched to a gene.

This clonotype appeared once. V is TRBV15 and J is TRBJ2-2; 10 bases map to TRBD1. Unmatched junction bases numbered 1, after V lost 3 bases and J lost 6 bases. CDR1 and CDR2 from the germline V gene are LNHNV and YYDKDF (reference sequence). The CDR3 is 14 amino acids. DNA for the CDR3: TGTGCCACCAGCAGCGACAGGGGGCCCGGGGAGCTGTTTTTT. Translated, it gives CATSSDRGPGELFF.

The sample holds a few counts of this clonotype. The chain combines TRBV19 with TRBJ1-1; TRBD1 matches 8 bases. The CDR3 has 16 amino acids. V was pared by 4 bases and J by 1 base, with 8 bases of the junction left unmatched. CDR1 is LNHDA and CDR2 is SQIVND in the germline V gene (reference sequence). The CDR3 DNA sequence: TGTGCCAGTAGTACGCTTAGGACAGGGTGGAACACTGAAGCTTTCTTT. Protein sequence: CASSTLRTGWNTEAFF.

The chain uses TRBV5-6 and TRBJ2-7; D remains unclear. This CDR3 contains 13 residues. Germline V lookup: CDR1 SGHDT, CDR2 YYEEEE. The germline V and J ends were trimmed by 0 bases and 2 bases, with 6 bases remaining between them. The CDR3 DNA sequence: TGTGCCAGCAGCTTGGACGGAACCTACGAGCAGTACTTC. As protein: CASSLDGTYEQYF.

This clonotype showed up just a few times. A much bigger clone sits one base away, suggesting this may be a read error. The chain couples TRBV10-3 to TRBJ1-5, with 9 positions matching TRBD1. Trimming removed 4 bases from V and 1 base from J; junction bases left unmatched: 2. The CDR3 is made up of 15 amino acids. CDR1 and CDR2 from the germline V gene are ENHRY and SYGVKD. The CDR3 is CAISGDRVSNQPQHF. In DNA, the CDR3 is TGTGCCATCAGTGGGGACAGGGTAAGCAATCAGCCCCAGCATTTT.

J is TRBJ2-5 and V is TRBV5-1, with a weak D call TRBD1 (6 bases). V lost 3 bases to trimming and J lost 3 bases, with 12 bases between them. The CDR3 has 14 residues. CDR1 and CDR2 (germline): SGHRS, YFSETQ. The CDR3 sequence: CASSSPGHEETQYF. CDR3 DNA sequence: TGCGCCAGCAGCTCGCCGGGACACGAAGAGACCCAGTACTTC.

The chain combines TRBV10-3 with TRBJ1-2, with D possibly being TRBD1 (5 bases). This CDR3 contains 11 residues. Germline V gene sequence: CDR1 ENHRY, CDR2 SYGVKD. Trimming shortened V by 7 bases and J by 11 bases, and 14 bases separated the two germline ends. In DNA, the CDR3 is TGTGCCATCATGGGGCAGGGAGGATACACCTTC. Residues: CAIMGQGGYTF.

This clonotype was counted a few times. V and J are TRBV2 and TRBJ2-7; D gene ambiguous. Germline assignment: CDR1 SNHLY and CDR2 FYNNEI. The CDR3 sequence is 14 residues long. With 2 bases removed from V and 6 bases from J, the gap between germline ends came to 14 bases. In DNA, the CDR3 is TGTGCCAGCAGTGAAAGTCGTACAGTCGGCGAGCAGTACTTC. Translating gives CASSESRTVGEQYF.

This clonotype was counted ten times or more. V and J are TRBV5-4 and TRBJ1-1; D gene unclear. Trimming stripped 4 bases from V and 2 bases from J, with 6 bases between. This CDR3 is built from 12 residues. CDR1 and CDR2 from the germline V gene are SGHNT and YYREEE (reference sequence). Written as DNA, the CDR3 is TGTGCCAGCAGCCCCTCCAACACTGAAGCTTTCTTT. Its translation is CASSPSNTEAFF. Together with reference TRBV5-4 and TRBJ1-1, the CDR3 gives the full variable domain: ETGVTQSPTHLIKTRGQQVTLRCSSQSGHNTVSWYQQALGQGPQFIFQYYREEENGRGNFPPRFSGLQFPNYSSELNVNALELDDSALYLCASSPSNTEAFFGQGTRLTVV.

The chain links TRBV15 to TRBJ1-1; D call uncertain. The CDR3 covers 14 residues. V was cut by 8 bases and J by 4 bases, with 17 bases left in between. CDR1 LNHNV and CDR2 YYDKDF come from the germline V gene (reference sequence). For the CDR3, the DNA is TGTGCCACCCTCCGGACCAACCCAAGCACTGAAGCTTTCTTT. Residues: CATLRTNPSTEAFF.

This clonotype has a count of ten or more. The chain is built from TRBV20-1 and TRBJ1-1, with a possible D match to TRBD1 (5 bases). The length of the CDR3 is 15 residues. V gave up 0 bases and J gave up 1 base, with 12 bases separating them. Germline-derived CDR1 and CDR2 are DFQATT and SNEGSKA (reference sequence). The CDR3 DNA reads TGCAGTGCTAGAGATTGGGCGGGACCGAACACTGAAGCTTTCTTT. This translates into CSARDWAGPNTEAFF.

The table lists this clonotype with a few counts. The rearrangement links TRBV20-1 to TRBJ2-5, with TRBD2 matching 12 bases. The CDR3 is made up of 15 amino acids. Germline V gene lookup returns CDR1 DFQATT and CDR2 SNEGSKA (reference sequence). Losses at the gene ends were 5 bases for V and 7 bases for J; bases not matched to a gene: 11. In nucleotides, the CDR3 is TGCAGTGCTCTCCCCGAGACTAGCGGGAGTGGGACCCAGTACTTC. Amino acid sequence: CSALPETSGSGTQYF.

This clonotype was detected many times. The genes are TRBV7-9 and TRBJ2-1; TRBD1 might be the D (5 bases). CDR3 length: 11 amino acids. V was clipped by 6 bases and J by 8 bases, with 8 bases between them. CDR1 is SEHNR, CDR2 FQNEAQ, per germline (reference sequence). CDR3 sequence: CASRDNHEQFF. In DNA, the CDR3 is TGTGCCAGCAGGGACAACCATGAGCAGTTCTTC.

This clonotype has at least ten counts. The chain joins TRBV6-1 to TRBJ1-2, with D tentatively TRBD1 (5 bases). The CDR3 is made up of 13 amino acids. Germline V gene lookup returns CDR1 MNHNS and CDR2 SASEGT. V was clipped by 5 bases and J by 4 bases, with 11 bases between them. CDR3 sequence reads: CASSPGPSYGYTF. The CDR3 bases are TGTGCCAGCAGTCCGGGACCTTCCTATGGCTACACCTTC.

The chain employs TRBV10-3 and TRBJ1-6; D call uncertain. The germline CDR1 and CDR2 sequences are ENHRY and SYGVKD. V was shortened by 3 bases and J by 8 bases, with 5 bases between the two germline ends. CDR3 length equals 12 residues. The CDR3 DNA reads as TGTGCCATCAGTGAAGCGCATTCACCCCTCCACTTT. Protein sequence: CAISEAHSPLHF.

The rearrangement links TRBV29-1 to TRBJ2-7; D remains unclear. The length of the CDR3 is 13 residues. Germline V gene lookup returns CDR1 SQVTM and CDR2 ANQGSEA. The ends were cut back, 7 bases at V and 1 base at J, with 14 bases in the middle. CDR3 sequence (DNA): TGCAGCGCTACCGAACCCACATCCTACGAGCAGTACTTC. It yields the protein CSATEPTSYEQYF.

Comments on this clonotype: Possible read error: a much larger clone is one base away. In this CDR3 the conserved last residue, phenylalanine or tryptophan, is missing, so a read error is likely. J is TRBJ1-5 and V is TRBV20-1; no clear D gene. Germline CDR1 is DFQATT and CDR2 is SNEGSKA (reference sequence). The CDR3 is 14 amino acids. The CDR3 spells CGARDVGDAQPQHS. The CDR3 nucleotides are TGCGGTGCTAGAGATGTTGGGGATGCTCAGCCCCAGCATTCT.

This clonotype was seen many times. V usage is TRBV6-5 and J usage is TRBJ2-5; D may correspond to TRBD1 or TRBD2 (5 bases each). Germline V gene lookup returns CDR1 MNHEY and CDR2 SVGAGI. The CDR3 extends over 13 amino acids. Trimming cost V 5 bases and J 4 bases, with 11 bases left between them. The CDR3 protein is CASSHDSGETQYF. The CDR3 nucleotides are TGTGCCAGCAGTCACGACAGCGGAGAGACCCAGTACTTC.

This clonotype has ten or more counts. V is TRBV20-1 and J is TRBJ2-1, with D possibly being TRBD1 (6 bases). Trimming cost V 3 bases and J 7 bases, with 16 bases left between them. In germline, CDR1 is DFQATT, CDR2 SNEGSKA (reference sequence). This CDR3 contains 14 residues. CDR3 sequence reads: CSARMGARGNEQFF. DNA of the CDR3: TGCAGTGCTAGGATGGGGGCCCGAGGGAATGAGCAGTTCTTC.

This clonotype was counted many times. The rearrangement links TRBV5-4 to TRBJ1-6, with 7 bases matching TRBD1. The CDR3 sequence is 15 residues long. V lost 4 bases to trimming and J lost 7 bases; unmatched junction nucleotides: 8. Looked up from germline, CDR1 is SGHNT and CDR2 is YYREEE (reference sequence). The CDR3 DNA follows: TGTGCCAGCAGCCCTTCGGGGACAGCAAATTCACCCCTCCACTTT. Protein sequence: CASSPSGTANSPLHF.

This clonotype has ten or more counts. J is TRBJ1-1 and V is TRBV5-6; 7 bases agree with TRBD1. In germline, CDR1 is SGHDT, CDR2 YYEEEE. This CDR3 contains 12 residues. The V gene end was trimmed by 7 bases and the J gene end by 5 bases; junction bases not matched to a gene: 5. CDR3 sequence: CASGTAGTEAFF. The CDR3 region has the DNA TGTGCCAGCGGGACAGCGGGTACTGAAGCTTTCTTT. Full variable domain (remainder filled in from reference TRBV5-6 and TRBJ1-1): DAGVTQSPTHLIKTRGQQVTLRCSPKSGHDTVSWYQQALGQGPQFIFQYYEEEERQRGNFPDRFSGHQFPNYSSELNVNALLLGDSALYLCASGTAGTEAFFGQGTRLTVV.